This record looks at one T cell receptor beta chain sequence and its context. The sample comes from a study of shared clonotypes between healthy human individuals. Study context: Two women and a few men aged 18 to 49 served as donors.

Sequenced by immunoSEQ multiplex PCR; TCRdb stores in-frame clones only, minus some. There are more than 2 million clones in the sample; roughly 94% occur only once, and roughly 0.13% lies in the top ten. V gave up 4 bases and J gave up 6 bases, with 12 bases separating them. The CDR3 sequence is 14 residues long. CDR1 is WNHNN and CDR2 is SYGVQD in the germline V gene (reference sequence). The chain carries TRBV10-1 and TRBJ1-4; no firm D call. The clonotype was recovered from a man in his late teens or twenties in good health. Sample: naive CD4+ T cells sorted from blood. Documented subset: CD45RA+ positively selected. CDR3 protein: CASSVSLGDEKLFF. The CDR3 DNA is TGCGCCAGCAGTGTCTCCCTGGGAGATGAAAAACTGTTTTTT.